A single T cell receptor beta chain is shown here with its context. The data stem from a study of blood T cell repertoires in COVID-19. Overall study: Sites across the United States, Italy and Spain contributed samples from acute and convalescent COVID-19. T cells, B-cell-depleted T cells, or PBMCs supplied cDNA or gDNA.

This CDR3 region has 15 residues. The germline CDR1 and CDR2 sequences are SGHAT and FQNNGV. The V end lost 2 bases, the J end lost 4 bases, and 15 bases lay between the germline ends. The Seattle patients, enrolled during active infection, were followed longitudinally. Study processing details: For nucleated cells, counts were estimated from reference gene primer amplification. Profiled with immunoSEQ multiplex PCR; TCRdb holds only in-frame clones, not every one. V and J calls and clone size come straight from that table; D and trimming were deduced from the DNA. Of over 75,000 clones in the sample, 70% to 90% were seen once.

The chain uses TRBV11-2 and TRBJ2-7; D might be TRBD1 (6 bases). Sequences were obtained from peripheral blood. The receptor was derived from a human donor with COVID-19, enrolled during active disease. The donor label of this sample is uncertain. The CDR3 reads CASSLNRDMGYEQYF. DNA of the CDR3: TGTGCCAGCAGCTTAAACCGGGACATGGGTTACGAGCAGTACTTC.